This T cell receptor (beta chain) appears in the sequencing data of a study of T cell responses to AZD1222 COVID-19 vaccine. Produced via immunoSEQ multiplex PCR; TCRdb's table is partial and in-frame only. The sample has more than 140,000 clones, about nine tenths seen once. Germline V lookup: CDR1 SGHRS, CDR2 YFSETQ. Trimming removed 1 base from V and 8 bases from J, with 4 bases in between. CDR3 length equals 11 residues. This clone was recorded once. The chain combines TRBV5-1 with TRBJ2-1; D not resolved. Material: peripheral blood, obtained on day 0 of MenACWY control vaccination. The clonotype was recovered from an adult in good health. The CDR3 nucleotides are TGCGCCAGCAGCTTGTCCGATGAGCAGTTCTTC. This sequence encodes CASSLSDEQFF.